Below are 10 T cell receptor beta chains sequenced from a single sample in a study of CD8+ T cells in alopecia areata. Extracted from the samples, RNA was reverse transcribed into cDNA to serve as the sequencing template. Here immunoSEQ multiplex PCR was the method, and the copy in TCRdb shows in-frame clones only, minus some. Of 90,000 to 120,000 clones listed, 50% to 70% are singletons. Source material: NKG2D-low CD8+ T cells sorted from blood. The receptor set was obtained from a human donor with alopecia areata.

This clone was seen a single time. The chain links TRBV6-5 to TRBJ2-7; possibly TRBD2 for D (6 bases). Germline assignment: CDR1 MNHEY and CDR2 SVGAGI. V was cut by 4 bases and J by 0 bases, with 13 bases left in between. This CDR3 contains 15 residues. CDR3 sequence: CASSLAARSSYEQYF. The CDR3 nucleotides are TGTGCCAGCAGTTTAGCGGCCCGGAGCTCCTACGAGCAGTACTTC.

The chain combines TRBV10-1 with TRBJ2-7; 7 positions agree with TRBD2. Per germline, CDR1 WNHNN and CDR2 SYGVQD (reference sequence). V gave up 3 bases and J gave up 5 bases; unmatched junction bases: 7. The CDR3 runs 14 residues. The CDR3 is CASSDTRGVHEQYF. CDR3 DNA: TGCGCCAGCAGTGACACCCGGGGGGTTCACGAGCAGTACTTC.

V and J are TRBV13 and TRBJ1-1; no reliable D call. CDR3 length: 13 residues. Trimming shortened V by 5 bases and J by 8 bases, and 15 bases separated the two germline ends. Germline CDR1 is PRHDT and CDR2 is FYEKMQ (reference sequence). The CDR3 region is CASSPRTRPEAFF. The CDR3 DNA is TGTGCCAGCAGCCCCCGTACACGGCCCGAAGCTTTCTTT.

This clone was counted a few times. The rearrangement links TRBV6-5 to TRBJ1-2; no definite D call. V was trimmed by 0 bases and J by 0 bases, leaving 8 bases between them. The CDR3 covers 15 residues. Germline CDR1 is MNHEY and CDR2 is SVGAGI. The CDR3 spells CASSYSQASNYGYTF. Here the CDR3 DNA reads TGTGCCAGCAGTTACTCCCAGGCCTCTAACTATGGCTACACCTTC.

This chain connects TRBV28 to TRBJ2-3; D uncertain. This CDR3 comprises 12 residues. Trimming took off 4 bases at V and 2 bases at J, with 4 bases between the two ends. CDR1 and CDR2 from the germline V gene are MDHEN and SYDVKM. The CDR3 sequence is CASSYPTDTQYF. The CDR3 nucleotides are TGTGCCAGCAGTTATCCCACAGATACGCAGTATTTT.

The J gene is TRBJ2-3, the V gene TRBV5-6; D not resolved. This CDR3 comprises 12 residues. V lost 0 bases and J lost 4, with 3 bases in between. The germline gives CDR1 SGHDT, CDR2 YYEEEE. CDR3 sequence: CASSLAADTQYF. The CDR3 region has the DNA TGTGCCAGCAGCTTGGCGGCAGATACGCAGTATTTT.

This clone has just a few counts. The rearrangement uses TRBV27 and TRBJ1-1; tentative D call: TRBD1 (5 bases). The CDR3 covers 13 residues. The germline V gene encodes CDR1 MNHEY and CDR2 SMNVEV (reference sequence). The V gene lost 6 bases and the J gene lost 4 bases, with 12 bases spanning the gap. The CDR3 reads CASSAGLSTEAFF. DNA for the CDR3: TGTGCCAGCAGCGCAGGGCTTAGCACTGAAGCTTTCTTT.

The chain links TRBV9 to TRBJ2-1, with 8 positions matching TRBD2. V trimming: 3 bases; J trimming: 0 bases; junction bases outside the gene matches: 5. This CDR3 is 16 amino acids long. Looked up from germline, CDR1 is SGDLS and CDR2 is YYNGEE. The CDR3 region has the DNA TGTGCCAGCAGCGAACGGAGCGGGAGCTCCTACAATGAGCAGTTCTTC. As protein: CASSERSGSSYNEQFF.

J is TRBJ2-2 and V is TRBV27; 7 nucleotides align to TRBD2. The CDR3 has 15 amino acids. Germline V CDR1 and CDR2: MNHEY, SMNVEV (reference sequence). V dropped 3 bases and J dropped 1; count of bases not matched to a gene: 2. The CDR3 spells CASSFLAENTGELFF. The CDR3 DNA is TGTGCCAGCAGTTTTCTAGCGGAGAACACCGGGGAGCTGTTTTTT.

DNA for the CDR3: TGTGCCAGTGGGACAGGGAACGAGCAGTACTTC. It yields the protein CASGTGNEQYF. The genes are TRBV6-5 and TRBJ2-7; 9 bases are shared with TRBD1. V was pared by 9 bases and J by 5 bases, with 2 bases of the junction left unmatched. This CDR3 is 11 amino acids long. Germline-derived CDR1 and CDR2 are MNHEY and SVGAGI.